These 30 T cell receptor beta chains came from one sample sequenced in a study of shared clonotypes between healthy human individuals. Naive CD8 cells were CD45RO-negative, positively selected for CCR7, excluding terminally differentiated effector memory CD45RA+ cells. Sequenced by immunoSEQ multiplex PCR; TCRdb stores in-frame clones only, minus some. The sample consists of roughly 2 million clones, roughly 95% of them appearing once. The sequenced sample was naive CD8+ T cells sorted from blood. These receptors were obtained from a man between 18 and 29 years old in good health.

On this clone itself: At the DNA level, this CDR3 is encoded by other sequences in the same sample as well. V is TRBV11-2 and J is TRBJ2-7, with 9 bases lining up with TRBD1. The CDR3 sequence is 15 residues long. With V trimmed by 1 base and J by 1 base, 2 bases remained unmatched. In germline, CDR1 is SGHAT, CDR2 FQNNGV. CDR3 coding DNA: TGTGCCAGCAGCTTAGGGACAGGGGAATCCTACGAGCAGTACTTC. Its translation: CASSLGTGESYEQYF. The full variable domain, in which reference TRBV11-2 and TRBJ2-7 provide the parts outside the CDR3, is EAGVAQSPRYKIIEKRQSVAFWCNPISGHATLYWYQQILGQGPKLLIQFQNNGVVDDSQLPKDRFSAERLKGVDSTLKIQPAKLEDSAVYLCASSLGTGESYEQYFGPGTRLTVT.

The V gene is TRBV2, the J gene TRBJ2-1; 10 bases map to TRBD2. J gave up 8 bases and V 6 bases, and 10 bases lay outside the gene matches. The CDR3 sequence is 15 residues long. Germline CDR1 SNHLY, CDR2 FYNNEI. The CDR3: CASRTSAGGIDEQFF. In DNA form, the CDR3 reads TGTGCCAGCAGGACGTCAGCGGGAGGGATCGATGAGCAGTTCTTC.

This chain links TRBV28 with TRBJ2-7; possibly TRBD1 for D (8 bases). Trimming left V 5 bases short and J 2 bases short, with 13 bases between. Per germline, CDR1 MDHEN and CDR2 SYDVKM. CDR3 length: 14 amino acids. For the CDR3, the DNA is TGTGCCAGCAGTCTACAGGGGGGGCCCTACGAGCAGTACTTC. It encodes CASSLQGGPYEQYF.

The chain recombines TRBV5-6 with TRBJ2-2; the match to TRBD1 covers 7 bases. The CDR3 totals 15 residues. Germline loops: CDR1 SGHDT, CDR2 YYEEEE. V lost 3 bases, J lost 3 bases, and 5 bases stayed unmatched. Here the CDR3 reads CASSSGTAYTGELFF. Written as DNA, the CDR3 is TGTGCCAGCAGCTCCGGGACAGCCTACACCGGGGAGCTGTTTTTT.

V usage is TRBV7-9 and J usage is TRBJ2-3; TRBD2 is a possible D gene (7 bases). This CDR3 spans 16 amino acids. V gave up 5 bases and J gave up 2 bases, with 17 bases separating them. Germline V CDR1 and CDR2: SEHNR, FQNEAQ (reference sequence). CDR3 residues: CASSTPRGGYTDTQYF. CDR3 DNA sequence: TGTGCCAGCAGCACCCCAAGGGGGGGGTACACAGATACGCAGTATTTT. The complete variable domain, with remaining parts taken from reference TRBV7-9 and TRBJ2-3, reads DTGVSQNPRHKITKRGQNVTFRCDPISEHNRLYWYRQTLGQGPEFLTYFQNEAQLEKSRLLSDRFSAERPKGSFSTLEIQRTEQGDSAMYLCASSTPRGGYTDTQYFGPGTRLTVL.

The chain joins TRBV9 to TRBJ2-3; 7 positions match TRBD2. The length of the CDR3 is 15 residues. Trimming at V came to 4 bases and at J to 2 bases, leaving 7 bases not matched to a gene. Looked up from germline, CDR1 is SGDLS and CDR2 is YYNGEE. The CDR3 reads CASSSYGLDTDTQYF. Here the CDR3 DNA reads TGTGCCAGCAGCTCCTACGGACTAGACACAGATACGCAGTATTTT.

This sequence joins TRBV9 and TRBJ2-3; D possibly matches TRBD1 or TRBD2 (5 bases each). The CDR3 extends over 15 amino acids. V lost 4 bases and J 6 bases, leaving 18 bases between the germline ends. Germline CDR1 is SGDLS and CDR2 is YYNGEE. CDR3 loop: CASSTRGLSSDTQYF. The CDR3, as DNA: TGTGCCAGCAGCACGAGGGGTCTTAGTTCCGATACGCAGTATTTT.

The chain is built from TRBV13 and TRBJ1-1; no clear D gene. V lost 5 bases and J lost 1, with 5 bases in between. CDR1 PRHDT and CDR2 FYEKMQ come from the germline V gene (reference sequence). The length of the CDR3 is 12 residues. CDR3 DNA: TGTGCCAGCAGCCGCGGGAACACTGAAGCTTTCTTT. As protein: CASSRGNTEAFF.

With regard to this clone: Within the sample, other DNA sequences also encode this same CDR3. J is TRBJ2-7 and V is TRBV6-5, with D tentatively TRBD2 (5 bases). Trimming stripped 0 bases from V and 0 bases from J, with 6 bases between. The length of the CDR3 is 14 residues. In germline, CDR1 is MNHEY, CDR2 SVGAGI. The CDR3 loop reads CASSYSEGSYEQYF. The CDR3 DNA follows: TGTGCCAGCAGTTACTCTGAGGGCTCCTACGAGCAGTACTTC.

The chain uses TRBV27 and TRBJ2-2; 13 nucleotides line up with TRBD2. Germline V gene lookup returns CDR1 MNHEY and CDR2 SMNVEV (reference sequence). With V trimmed by 5 bases and J by 1 base, 4 bases remained unmatched. The CDR3 covers 17 residues. CDR3 sequence (DNA): TGTGCCAGCAGTCCCTGGACTAGCGGGAGGAACACCGGGGAGCTGTTTTTT. Residues: CASSPWTSGRNTGELFF.

V usage is TRBV4-1 and J usage is TRBJ1-5, with D uncertain. There are 15 residues in the CDR3. V gave up 3 bases and J gave up 2 bases, with 11 bases separating them. CDR1 is MGHRA and CDR2 is YSYEKL in the germline V gene. The CDR3 loop reads CASSHKDLGNQPQHF. DNA of the CDR3: TGCGCCAGCAGCCATAAGGACCTGGGCAATCAGCCCCAGCATTTT.

The chain is built from TRBV9 and TRBJ2-3; D is unresolved. Trimming stripped 1 base from V and 0 bases from J, with 12 bases between. This CDR3 is built from 16 residues. Germline lookup yields CDR1 SGDLS and CDR2 YYNGEE. The CDR3 spells CASSVSFVTSTDTQYF. CDR3 nucleotides: TGTGCCAGCAGCGTATCTTTTGTTACTAGCACAGATACGCAGTATTTT.

The chain combines TRBV6-1 with TRBJ1-5, with 8 bases matching TRBD1. The CDR3 consists of 14 residues. The V and J ends lost 7 bases and 6 bases, in that order; junction bases with no gene match: 8. Germline loops: CDR1 MNHNS, CDR2 SASEGT. The CDR3 loop reads CASNGQGSGQPQHF. In DNA form, the CDR3 reads TGTGCCAGCAACGGACAGGGATCGGGTCAGCCCCAGCATTTT.

This sequence joins TRBV4-1 and TRBJ2-1; no clear D. CDR3 size: 14 residues. Germline CDR1 reads MGHRA; CDR2 reads YSYEKL. V was clipped by 0 bases and J by 3 bases, with 6 bases between them. The CDR3 DNA follows: TGCGCCAGCAGCCAAGAACCCAACTACAATGAGCAGTTCTTC. Amino acids: CASSQEPNYNEQFF.

This rearrangement joins TRBV7-6 to TRBJ2-3, with D perhaps TRBD1 (5 bases). With 1 base removed from V and 3 bases from J, the gap between germline ends came to 5 bases. The CDR3 extends over 13 amino acids. Looked up from germline, CDR1 is SGHVS and CDR2 is FNYEAQ. CDR3 protein: CASSLGQTDTQYF. DNA for the CDR3: TGTGCCAGCAGCTTAGGACAGACAGATACGCAGTATTTT.

This chain uses TRBV6-5 with TRBJ1-1; D remains ambiguous. Looked up from germline, CDR1 is MNHEY and CDR2 is SVGAGI. The length of the CDR3 is 12 residues. The V gene lost 5 bases and the J gene lost 1 base, with 5 bases spanning the gap. The CDR3: CASSMGNTEAFF. In DNA, the CDR3 is TGTGCCAGCAGTATGGGGAACACTGAAGCTTTCTTT.

Concerning this clone itself: This CDR3 is also generated by other DNA sequences in the sample. The V and J genes are TRBV7-2 and TRBJ2-7; TRBD2 agrees at 13 bases. Germline values: CDR1 SGHTA, CDR2 FQGNSA. The V and J ends lost 4 bases and 2 bases, in that order; junction bases with no gene match: 2. CDR3 size: 15 residues. CDR3 DNA: TGTGCCAGCAGCTCAGGACTAGCGGGAGCCTACGAGCAGTACTTC. Translating it yields CASSSGLAGAYEQYF.

This rearrangement joins TRBV13 to TRBJ2-3; 7 nucleotides align to TRBD2. This CDR3 contains 16 residues. Germline lookup yields CDR1 PRHDT and CDR2 FYEKMQ (reference sequence). V lost 5 bases, J lost 2 bases, and 10 bases stayed unmatched. CDR3 residues: CASSLAGTKITDTQYF. The CDR3 DNA sequence: TGTGCCAGCAGCCTTGCCGGGACTAAAATCACAGATACGCAGTATTTT.

The chain has TRBV27 and TRBJ1-2, with D possibly being TRBD1 (5 bases). V lost 6 bases, J lost 3 bases, and 14 bases lay in between. In germline, CDR1 is MNHEY, CDR2 SMNVEV (reference sequence). CDR3 length: 14 amino acids. This CDR3 is CASSPDEGYYGYTF. The DNA of the CDR3 is TGTGCCAGCAGCCCCGATGAGGGGTACTATGGCTACACCTTC.

The J gene is TRBJ1-1, the V gene TRBV7-9; D gene ambiguous. Deletions cut 1 base from V and 5 bases from J, with 8 bases between. The CDR3 extends over 13 amino acids. Germline assignment: CDR1 SEHNR and CDR2 FQNEAQ (reference sequence). CDR3 loop: CASSLVIGTEAFF. CDR3 sequence (DNA): TGTGCCAGCAGCTTAGTAATAGGGACTGAAGCTTTCTTT.

The V call is TRBV4-1, the J call TRBJ2-7; D is uncertain. There are 14 residues in the CDR3. V dropped 1 base and J dropped 5 bases, with 12 bases sitting between them. The germline V gene encodes CDR1 MGHRA and CDR2 YSYEKL. Written as DNA, the CDR3 is TGCGCCAGCAGCCAAGGCCAAAGACACGACGAGCAGTACTTC. Protein product: CASSQGQRHDEQYF.

This clone was observed a single time. The chain has TRBV7-6 and TRBJ2-7; possible D gene TRBD2, 6 bases. This CDR3 is 14 amino acids long. The ends were cut back, 1 base at V and 2 bases at J, with 9 bases in the middle. Germline-derived CDR1 and CDR2 are SGHVS and FNYEAQ. The CDR3, as DNA: TGTGCCAGCAGCTTAGAGGGACTTACCTACGAGCAGTACTTC. Its protein product is CASSLEGLTYEQYF.

This chain connects TRBV16 to TRBJ1-5, with 10 bases that match TRBD1. After removal of 3 bases from V and 5 bases from J, the junction contained 4 bases not matched to a gene. The length of the CDR3 is 15 residues. The V gene's germline CDR1 is KGHSY and CDR2 FQNENV. CDR3 in amino acids: CASSQPGTGDQPQHF. CDR3 nucleotides: TGTGCCAGCAGCCAGCCCGGGACAGGGGATCAGCCCCAGCATTTT.

In this sample, this clone turned up once. The chain is built from TRBV13 and TRBJ2-3; weak D call: TRBD1 (6 bases). Germline V gene sequence: CDR1 PRHDT, CDR2 FYEKMQ (reference sequence). V shed 5 bases and J shed 3 bases, with 15 bases lying between them. The CDR3 covers 15 residues. The CDR3 spells CASSDQGKGTDTQYF. Here the CDR3 DNA reads TGTGCCAGCAGCGACCAGGGGAAGGGGACAGATACGCAGTATTTT.

Comment on this clone: Other DNA sequences in this sample translate to the same CDR3. This rearrangement joins TRBV27 to TRBJ1-1, with a possible D match to TRBD1 (5 bases). Germline loops: CDR1 MNHEY, CDR2 SMNVEV (reference sequence). Trimming pared 6 bases from V and 4 bases from J, leaving 12 bases between. CDR3 length: 13 residues. CDR3 in DNA: TGTGCCAGCAGCCCAGGGTTAAGCACTGAAGCTTTCTTT. Translated, it gives CASSPGLSTEAFF.

This chain uses TRBV4-2 with TRBJ2-5; possibly TRBD1 or TRBD2 for D (6 bases each). The V end lost 0 bases, the J end lost 5 bases, and 19 bases lay between the germline ends. CDR3 size: 17 residues. Germline CDR1 LGHNA, CDR2 YNFKEQ. DNA for the CDR3: TGTGCCAGCAGCCAAGAATCGCCCAGGGGAGGTACGGAGACCCAGTACTTC. Its translation: CASSQESPRGGTETQYF.

This clone was detected once. This rearrangement joins TRBV6-6 to TRBJ2-7; tentative D call: TRBD1 (5 bases). CDR1 is MNHNY, CDR2 SVGAGI, per germline (reference sequence). The V and J ends lost 2 bases and 0 bases respectively, with 11 bases between them. This CDR3 has 15 residues. In DNA form, the CDR3 reads TGTGCCAGCAGTTACGGCCCAGGGCGCTCCTACGAGCAGTACTTC. Translated: CASSYGPGRSYEQYF.

This chain joins TRBV4-2 and TRBJ1-1; D remains ambiguous. Germline V gene sequence: CDR1 LGHNA, CDR2 YNFKEQ. V was cut by 0 bases and J by 0 bases, with 14 bases left in between. The CDR3 runs 17 residues. The CDR3 DNA sequence: TGTGCCAGCAGCCAAGATTTTACGGAGCCCTTGAACACTGAAGCTTTCTTT. It codes for CASSQDFTEPLNTEAFF.

This clone appeared a single time. The chain uses TRBV10-3 and TRBJ2-3; 12 bases map to TRBD2. The CDR3 sequence is 17 residues long. Germline V gene lookup returns CDR1 ENHRY and CDR2 SYGVKD. J was trimmed by 4 bases and V by 3 bases; bases with no gene match: 8. Here the CDR3 reads CAISDPSSGRAPDTQYF. In DNA form, the CDR3 reads TGTGCCATCAGTGACCCCTCTAGCGGGAGGGCCCCAGATACGCAGTATTTT.

In regard to this clone: The same CDR3 also results from other DNA sequences found in this sample. The rearrangement uses TRBV2 and TRBJ1-1; D is perhaps TRBD1 (6 bases). CDR3 length: 15 amino acids. The germline V gene has CDR1 SNHLY and CDR2 FYNNEI. V shed 3 bases and J shed 0 bases, with 11 bases lying between them. The CDR3 nucleotides read TGTGCCAGCAGTGAGGGGGGCGGGTTGAACACTGAAGCTTTCTTT. Its translation: CASSEGGGLNTEAFF.